The clone carrying this TCR beta chain appeared a few times. The record originates from a study of T cells in Graves' hyperthyroidism and ophthalmopathy. Amplification yielded TCR beta CDR3 regions, with RNA transcripts as the source. The TCR CDR3 first-round RT-PCR relied on the HTBI primer set. In TCRdb, the multiplex PCR reads were re-called with MiXCR into one record per CDR3 protein. The data show about 590,000 distinct CDR3 sequences, approximately 15% seen once. J gave up 3 bases and V 5 bases, and 6 bases lay outside the gene matches. Looked up from germline, CDR1 is SQVTM and CDR2 is ANQGSEA. The CDR3 runs to 14 residues.

This chain joins TRBV29-1 and TRBJ2-7, with 11 bases that match TRBD1. The sample comprised blood. The receptor was isolated from a woman in her thirties with Graves' hyperthyroidism. This CDR3 is CSVHAGTGGYEQYF. CDR3 nucleotide sequence: TGCAGCGTTCACGCCGGGACAGGGGGCTACGAGCAGTACTTC.